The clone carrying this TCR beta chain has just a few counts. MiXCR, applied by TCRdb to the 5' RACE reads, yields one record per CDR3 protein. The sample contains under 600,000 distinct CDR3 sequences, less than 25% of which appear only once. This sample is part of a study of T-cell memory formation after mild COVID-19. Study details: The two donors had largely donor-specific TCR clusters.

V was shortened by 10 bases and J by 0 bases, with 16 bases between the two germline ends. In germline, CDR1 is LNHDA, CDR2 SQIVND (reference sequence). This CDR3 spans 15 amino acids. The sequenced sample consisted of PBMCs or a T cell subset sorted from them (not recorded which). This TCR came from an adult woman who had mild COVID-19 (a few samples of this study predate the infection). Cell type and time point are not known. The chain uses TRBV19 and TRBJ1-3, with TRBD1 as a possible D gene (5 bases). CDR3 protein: CATSRQPLSGNTIYF. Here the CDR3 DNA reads TGTGCCACCTCCCGACAGCCACTCTCTGGAAACACCATATATTTT. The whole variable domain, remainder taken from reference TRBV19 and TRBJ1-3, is DGGITQSPKYLFRKEGQNVTLSCEQNLNHDAMYWYRQDPGQGLRLIYYSQIVNDFQKGDIAEGYSVSREKKESFPLTVTSAQKNPTAFYLCATSRQPLSGNTIYFGEGSWLTVV.